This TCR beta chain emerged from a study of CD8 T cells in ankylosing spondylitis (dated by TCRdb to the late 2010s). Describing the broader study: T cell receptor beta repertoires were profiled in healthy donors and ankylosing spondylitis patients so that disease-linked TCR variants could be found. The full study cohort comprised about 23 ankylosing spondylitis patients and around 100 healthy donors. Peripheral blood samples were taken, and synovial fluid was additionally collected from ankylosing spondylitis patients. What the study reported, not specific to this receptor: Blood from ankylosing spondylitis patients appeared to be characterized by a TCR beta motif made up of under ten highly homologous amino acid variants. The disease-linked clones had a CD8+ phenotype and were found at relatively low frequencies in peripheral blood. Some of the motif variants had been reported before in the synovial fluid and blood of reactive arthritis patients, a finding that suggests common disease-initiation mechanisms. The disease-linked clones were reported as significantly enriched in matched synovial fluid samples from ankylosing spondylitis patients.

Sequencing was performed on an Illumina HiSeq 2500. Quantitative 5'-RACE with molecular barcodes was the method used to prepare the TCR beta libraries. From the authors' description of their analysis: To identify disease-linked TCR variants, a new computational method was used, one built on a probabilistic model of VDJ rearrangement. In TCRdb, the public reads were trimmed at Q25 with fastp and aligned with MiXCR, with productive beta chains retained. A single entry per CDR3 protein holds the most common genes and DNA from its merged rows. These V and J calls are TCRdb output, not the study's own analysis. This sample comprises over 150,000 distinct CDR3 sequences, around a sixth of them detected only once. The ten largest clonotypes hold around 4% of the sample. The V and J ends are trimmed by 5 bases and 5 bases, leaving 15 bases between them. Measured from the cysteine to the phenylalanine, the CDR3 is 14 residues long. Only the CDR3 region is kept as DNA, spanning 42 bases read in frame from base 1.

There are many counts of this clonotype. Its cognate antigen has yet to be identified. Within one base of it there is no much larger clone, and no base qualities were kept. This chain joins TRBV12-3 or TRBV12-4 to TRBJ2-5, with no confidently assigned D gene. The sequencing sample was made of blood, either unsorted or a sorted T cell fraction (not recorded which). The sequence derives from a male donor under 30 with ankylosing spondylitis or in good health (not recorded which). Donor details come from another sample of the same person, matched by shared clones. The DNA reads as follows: TGTGCCAGCAGTCTAACGTCGCTGACGGAGACCCAGTACTTC. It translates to CASSLTSLTETQYF.